This T cell receptor beta chain was obtained from a study of cytomegalovirus exposure and HLA in healthy donors. Broader study findings: HLA restriction was apparent for most CMV-associated TCR beta chains in a later analysis.

As for this clone: Its target is not known.

Germline V gene lookup returns CDR1 SGHAT and CDR2 FQDESV (reference sequence). This CDR3 contains 17 residues. With V trimmed by 4 bases and J by 5 bases, 7 bases remained unmatched. This PCR relied on a set of 60 Vbeta primers and 13 Jbeta primers. The assay was immunoSEQ multiplex PCR, and TCRdb's table has in-frame clones only and misses some. The table has fewer than 200,000 clones, 80% seen once. The source material was PBMCs. The receptor was isolated from a boy aged 5-17 years in good health and CMV-seronegative. The rearrangement uses TRBV11-1 and TRBJ2-2; TRBD2 matches at 13 bases. CDR3 protein: CASSSWTSGRGTGELFF. The DNA for the CDR3 is TGTGCCAGCAGCTCGTGGACTAGCGGGAGAGGAACCGGGGAGCTGTTTTTT.